One and the same sample provided the 7 T cell receptor beta chains below, sequenced in a study of beta chain features in type 1 diabetes. The sequenced template was cDNA made from the entire isolated RNA. Here immunoSEQ multiplex PCR was the method, and the copy in TCRdb shows in-frame clones only, minus some. Among roughly 400,000 clones, roughly 16% were seen once, and the ten largest hold approximately 0.019%. Sequencing was performed on naive CD4+ T cells from blood. The receptors stem from a woman in her late teens or twenties in good health.

V and J are TRBV30 and TRBJ2-4; tentatively, D is TRBD1 (6 bases). The V gene's germline CDR1 is GTSNPN and CDR2 SVGIG (reference sequence). The V and J ends lost 2 bases and 3 bases respectively, with 14 bases between them. The CDR3 loop spans 15 amino acids. The CDR3 DNA is TGTGCCTGGAGTCCGATTAGAGGGGGCAAAAACATTCAGTACTTC. As protein: CAWSPIRGGKNIQYF.

The V and J genes are TRBV21-1 and TRBJ1-2; the tabulated D call, TRBD1, remains unverified against the DNA. TRBV21-1 has pseudogene status. This CDR3 comprises 14 residues. The CDR3 nucleotides read TGTGCCAGCAGCGGTCGGACAGCAAACTATGGCTACACCTTC. Amino acids: CASSGRTANYGYTF.

This clone turned up a few times. This chain connects TRBV29-1 to TRBJ2-1; 9 bases match TRBD2. CDR3 length: 14 amino acids. The trim removed 1 base at V and 7 bases at J, leaving 5 bases unmatched. Germline V gene sequence: CDR1 SQVTM, CDR2 ANQGSEA. The DNA for the CDR3 is TGCAGCGTTGAAGGCGGGAGGGGGGGAAATGAGCAGTTCTTC. It is translated as CSVEGGRGGNEQFF.

This clone occurred a few times. The V and J genes are TRBV7-2 and TRBJ2-2, with 7 bases that match TRBD1. CDR3 length equals 19 residues. Germline CDR1 SGHTA, CDR2 FQGNSA. J gave up 0 bases and V 2 bases, and 12 bases lay outside the gene matches. This CDR3 reads CASSLWVTGWSTNTGELFF. The DNA for the CDR3 is TGTGCCAGCAGCTTATGGGTGACAGGGTGGTCTACGAACACCGGGGAGCTGTTTTTT.

This clone turned up a few times. This chain uses TRBV25-1 with TRBJ2-1; perhaps TRBD2 as D (6 bases). The V end lost 5 bases, the J end lost 8 bases, and 22 bases lay between the germline ends. The CDR3 totals 16 residues. Germline loops: CDR1 MGHDK, CDR2 SYGVNS. Written as DNA, the CDR3 is TGTGCCAGCAGTCCCCGTGCCGGGAGAGCAACATATGAGCAGTTCTTC. Translating it yields CASSPRAGRATYEQFF.

The chain links TRBV20-1 to TRBJ2-1; no definite D call. Germline values: CDR1 DFQATT, CDR2 SNEGSKA (reference sequence). This CDR3 is 11 amino acids long. V lost 6 bases, J lost 9 bases, and 12 bases lay in between. As DNA, the CDR3 is TGCAGTGCCGGGTCGTCTCGTGAGCAGTTCTTC. Its protein product is CSAGSSREQFF.

This clone has only a few counts. CDR3 coding DNA: TGTGCCAGCAGCTTATCCAGTCGGTCGGAGTGGTTCTTC. It is translated as CASSLSSRSEWFF. The chain uses TRBV7-2 and TRBJ2-1; the D is unclear. Trimming cost V 2 bases and J 15 bases, with 17 bases left between them. CDR3 length: 13 amino acids. Germline values: CDR1 SGHTA, CDR2 FQGNSA.